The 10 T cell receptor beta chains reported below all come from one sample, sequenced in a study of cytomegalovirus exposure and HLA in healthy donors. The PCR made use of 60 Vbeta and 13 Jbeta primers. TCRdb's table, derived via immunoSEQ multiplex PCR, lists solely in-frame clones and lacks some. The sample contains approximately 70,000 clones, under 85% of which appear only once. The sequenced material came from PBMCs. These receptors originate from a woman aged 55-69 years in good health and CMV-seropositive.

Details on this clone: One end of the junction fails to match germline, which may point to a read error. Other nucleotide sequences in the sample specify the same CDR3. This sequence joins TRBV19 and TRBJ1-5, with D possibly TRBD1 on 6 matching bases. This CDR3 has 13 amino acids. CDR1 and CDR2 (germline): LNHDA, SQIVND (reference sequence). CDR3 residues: CASSSLQGQPQHF. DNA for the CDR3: TGCGCCAGTAGTAGCCTACAGGGTCAGCCCCAGCATTTT.

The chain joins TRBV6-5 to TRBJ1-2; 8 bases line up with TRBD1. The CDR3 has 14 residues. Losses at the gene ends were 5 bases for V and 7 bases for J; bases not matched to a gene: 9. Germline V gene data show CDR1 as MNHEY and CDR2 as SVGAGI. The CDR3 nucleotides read TGTGCCAGCAGTACCTCTCAGGGGGCGTTTGGCTACACCTTC. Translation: CASSTSQGAFGYTF.

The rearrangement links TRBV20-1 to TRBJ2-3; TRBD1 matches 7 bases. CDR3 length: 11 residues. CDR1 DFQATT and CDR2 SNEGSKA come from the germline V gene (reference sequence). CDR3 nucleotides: TGCAGCCCCAGGGGGACAGATACGCAGTATTTT. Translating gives CSPRGTDTQYF.

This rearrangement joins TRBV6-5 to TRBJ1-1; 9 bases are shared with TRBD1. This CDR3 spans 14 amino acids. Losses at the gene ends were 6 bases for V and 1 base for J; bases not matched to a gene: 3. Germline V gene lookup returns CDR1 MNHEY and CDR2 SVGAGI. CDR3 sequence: CASRRQGENTEAFF. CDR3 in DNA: TGTGCCAGCAGGAGACAGGGGGAGAACACTGAAGCTTTCTTT.

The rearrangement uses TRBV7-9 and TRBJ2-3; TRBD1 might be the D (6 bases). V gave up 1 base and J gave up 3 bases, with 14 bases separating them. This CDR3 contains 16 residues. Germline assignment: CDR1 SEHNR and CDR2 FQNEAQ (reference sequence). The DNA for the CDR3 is TGTGCCAGCAGCTTAGTTCCCGGGCAGGGGACAGATACGCAGTATTTT. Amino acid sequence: CASSLVPGQGTDTQYF. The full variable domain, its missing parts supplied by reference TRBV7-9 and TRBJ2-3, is DTGVSQNPRHKITKRGQNVTFRCDPISEHNRLYWYRQTLGQGPEFLTYFQNEAQLEKSRLLSDRFSAERPKGSFSTLEIQRTEQGDSAMYLCASSLVPGQGTDTQYFGPGTRLTVL.

The CDR3 protein is CASSEAQDQETQYF. CDR3 coding DNA: TGTGCCAGCAGTGAGGCCCAGGATCAAGAGACCCAGTACTTC. The chain links TRBV2 to TRBJ2-5; D gene ambiguous. This CDR3 has 14 residues. The germline CDR1 and CDR2 sequences are SNHLY and FYNNEI. The V end was cut by 3 bases, the J end by 2 bases, with 10 bases between.

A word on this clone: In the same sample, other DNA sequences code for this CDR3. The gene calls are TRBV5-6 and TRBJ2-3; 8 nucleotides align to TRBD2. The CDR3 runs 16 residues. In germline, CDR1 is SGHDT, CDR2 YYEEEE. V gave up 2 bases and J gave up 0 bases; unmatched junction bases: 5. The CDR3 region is CASSFYGRDSTDTQYF. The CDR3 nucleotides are TGTGCCAGCAGCTTTTACGGGAGGGATAGCACAGATACGCAGTATTTT. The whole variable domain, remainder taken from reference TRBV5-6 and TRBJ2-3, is DAGVTQSPTHLIKTRGQQVTLRCSPKSGHDTVSWYQQALGQGPQFIFQYYEEEERQRGNFPDRFSGHQFPNYSSELNVNALLLGDSALYLCASSFYGRDSTDTQYFGPGTRLTVL.

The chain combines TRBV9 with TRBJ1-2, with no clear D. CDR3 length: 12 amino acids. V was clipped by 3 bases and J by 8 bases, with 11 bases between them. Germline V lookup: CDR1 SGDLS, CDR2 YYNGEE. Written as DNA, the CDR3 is TGTGCCAGCAGCGCCTTCGGAGGGGGCTACACCTTC. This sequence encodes CASSAFGGGYTF.

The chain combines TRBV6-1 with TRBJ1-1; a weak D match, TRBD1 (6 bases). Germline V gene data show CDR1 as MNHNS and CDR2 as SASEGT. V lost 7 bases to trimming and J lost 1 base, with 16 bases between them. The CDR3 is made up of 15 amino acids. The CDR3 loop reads CASTYFTGTNTEAFF. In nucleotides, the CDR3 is TGTGCCAGCACCTATTTTACAGGGACGAACACTGAAGCTTTCTTT.

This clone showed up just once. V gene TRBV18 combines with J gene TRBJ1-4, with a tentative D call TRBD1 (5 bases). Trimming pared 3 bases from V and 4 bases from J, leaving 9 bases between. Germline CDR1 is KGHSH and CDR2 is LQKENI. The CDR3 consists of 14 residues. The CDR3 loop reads CASSPQRGNEKLFF. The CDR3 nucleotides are TGTGCCAGCTCACCCCAAAGGGGTAATGAAAAACTGTTTTTT.